This is a list of T cell receptor beta chains from one sample in a study of molecular identifiers for immune sequencing clone quantification. TCRdb re-called the PCR reads with MiXCR, one entry per CDR3 protein. The sample has approximately 550,000 distinct CDR3 sequences, about a fifth seen once. Sequencing input: naive CD8+ T cells from blood, with Jurkat cell RNA spiked in. These receptors all stem from a human donor in good health. Some libraries in this study had Jurkat cell RNA spiked in. CDR3s include the opening cysteine and the closing phenylalanine or tryptophan. A D gene is named only where the DNA matches it firmly. Clone size appears in some rows only: once, few, many, or a class for an expanded clone.

d_call | clone_size | v_call | cdr3_aa
NA | few | TRBV30 | CAWTPGGGPLETQYF
NA | many | TRBV7-6 | CASSPTRGTEETQYF
TRBD1 | many | TRBV20-1 | CSARFTGAEDTQYF
NA | many | TRBV27 | CASSLSRGDFSNQPQHF
TRBD2 | few | TRBV4-3 | CASSHEIAGGYNEQFF
NA | NA | TRBV6-4 | CASSVGDGYLIYF
NA | NA | TRBV7-8 | CASSPWDGAYEQYF
TRBD1 | few | TRBV2 | CASRGDREVNTGELFF
NA | NA | TRBV4-3 | CASSQDPGKMQYF
TRBD2 | few | TRBV27 | CASSLAGALGEQFF
NA | NA | TRBV6-5 | CASSYLAGATANYGYTF
NA | many | TRBV12-3/TRBV12-4 | CASSFERGQGPDTQYF
TRBD1 | few | TRBV14 | CASSQGFGTGMRGELFF
NA | few | TRBV19 | CASSITSDSNQPQHF
NA | NA | TRBV6-5 | CASSYSQVETYEQYF
NA | NA | TRBV19 | CASSIGRTAEAFF
TRBD2 | NA | TRBV4-3 | CAGSQGTSGRVYNEQFF
TRBD1 | NA | TRBV6-5 | CGSSYKTGSAFF
TRBD2 | NA | TRBV7-9 | CASVSLAVSYEQYF
NA | many | TRBV7-9 | CASSSGAEKLFF
TRBD2 | few | TRBV4-1 | CASSHEPGLAGDRGTQYF
NA | many | TRBV7-8 | CASSLTGAPETQYF
TRBD2 | NA | TRBV5-6 | CASSLEASGKRGEQYF
NA | many | TRBV2 | CANSHTTQYF
TRBD1 | few | TRBV12-3/TRBV12-4 | CASSSTGGWDQETQYF
NA | few | TRBV15 | CATSRAEGRRDYNEQFF
NA | NA | TRBV7-6 | CASSLERLGMETQYF
TRBD1 | NA | TRBV4-3 | CASSPGQGRPWEQYF
NA | many | TRBV6-5 | CASSSISEAFF
NA | many | TRBV15 | CATSRVRMGLNEAFF
NA | few | TRBV19 | CASSIWGHQETQYF
NA | many | TRBV12-5 | CASVEGFVVGTEAFF
NA | few | TRBV11-2 | CASSPGRAGSDTQYF
TRBD2 | few | TRBV11-2 | CASSSSGGLRNTQYF
NA | NA | TRBV12-3/TRBV12-4 | CASSLWRSTGELFF
TRBD2 | NA | TRBV25-1 | CASSMGDYYNEQFF
TRBD2 | NA | TRBV4-1 | CAGSGGYEQYF
NA | once | TRBV12-3/TRBV12-4 | CAGSLDGGGPVRDTQYF
NA | NA | TRBV9 | CASSAAPRQTNTEAFF
NA | NA | TRBV7-9 | CASSLEQLMRELSGNTIYF
TRBD1 | many | TRBV7-9 | CASSAMGQTNTEAFF
NA | many | TRBV6-2/TRBV6-3 | CASSPSLGEGFTDTQYF
TRBD1 | NA | TRBV7-9 | CALGAENRGGTDTQYF
NA | few | TRBV11-2 | CASSLDRRQAGEQYF
NA | many | TRBV29-1 | CSVFLTEAFF
NA | few | TRBV19 | CASWGGYQPQHF
TRBD1 | many | TRBV7-9 | CASSPQGASNQPQHF
NA | few | TRBV2 | CASSKTARNTEAFF